This TCR beta chain was identified in a study of response to subunit inactivated influenza vaccine. Study results and limitations: Authors suggested each seasonal influenza vaccination recruits few new T cells.

Turning to this clonotype: Its antigen is still unknown.

V was pared by 4 bases and J by 5 bases, with 8 bases of the junction left unmatched. The CDR3 covers 15 residues. CDR1 MNHNS and CDR2 SASEGT come from the germline V gene. TCRdb called the RT-PCR reads again in MiXCR, with one record for every CDR3 protein. The sample lists a few hundred thousand distinct CDR3 sequences; under 8.5% were seen once. The clonotype was recovered from a man in his fifties or sixties who received an inactivated influenza vaccine. The chain has TRBV6-1 and TRBJ2-7, with 10 bases matching TRBD2. The material was PBMCs from blood, obtained around 25 months after vaccination. CDR3 sequence (DNA): TGTGCCAGCAGTGGGAGCGGGAGGGCCTACCACGAGCAGTACTTC. Protein product: CASSGSGRAYHEQYF.